This T cell receptor gamma chain stems from a study of Vδ1+ human thymocytes. Findings of the study overall: Around a fifth of thymic delta-chain sequences were Vdelta2, with few Vdelta3, unlike blood Vdelta1+ controls. Thymic TRG and TRD repertoires appeared highly polyclonal, with Gaussian CDR3 length distributions.

Germline V lookup: CDR1 EGSNGY, CDR2 YDSYNSKV. V was pared by 0 bases and J by 10 bases, with 6 bases of the junction left unmatched. This CDR3 has 12 residues. Concerning this clone: Its matching antigen is unknown. The sample carries other DNA sequences with the same CDR3.

Extracted RNA was reverse transcribed into cDNA. Multiplex PCR used pooled V-gene forward primers and a constant-region reverse primer to amplify CDR3s. TCRdb repeated clone calling on the multiplex PCR reads with CATT. This table holds 30,000 to 45,000 gamma-chain clones, roughly a fifth found once. This sequence originates from a girl under three years old who had congenital heart surgery. Sequencing was carried out using Vdelta1+ gamma-delta thymocytes from the thymus. Stated subset: FACS-sorted CD3+ TCRalphabeta- TCRVdelta1+ TCRVdelta2- thymocytes. J is TRGJ1 or TRGJ2 and V is TRGV2. The CDR3 sequence is CATWDGRRKKLF. For the CDR3, the DNA is TGTGCCACCTGGGACGGGCGTCGAAAGAAACTCTTT.